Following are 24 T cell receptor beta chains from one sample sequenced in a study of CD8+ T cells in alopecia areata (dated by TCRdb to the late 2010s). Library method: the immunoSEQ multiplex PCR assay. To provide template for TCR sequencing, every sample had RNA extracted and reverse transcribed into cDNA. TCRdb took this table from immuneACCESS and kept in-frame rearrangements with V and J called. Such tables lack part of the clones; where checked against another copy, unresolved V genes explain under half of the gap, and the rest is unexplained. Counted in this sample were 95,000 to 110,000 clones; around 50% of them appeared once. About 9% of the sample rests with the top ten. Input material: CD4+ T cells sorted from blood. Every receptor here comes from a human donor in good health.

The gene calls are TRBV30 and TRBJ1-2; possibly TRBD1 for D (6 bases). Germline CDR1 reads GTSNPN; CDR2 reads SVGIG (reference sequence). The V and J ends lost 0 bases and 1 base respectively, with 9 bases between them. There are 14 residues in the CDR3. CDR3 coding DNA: TGTGCCTGGAGTGTACAGGGTCTTAACTATGGCTACACCTTC. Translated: CAWSVQGLNYGYTF. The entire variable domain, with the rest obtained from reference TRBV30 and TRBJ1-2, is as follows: SQTIHQWPATLVQPVGSPLSLECTVEGTSNPNLYWYRQAAGRGLQLLFYSVGIGQISSEVPQNLSASRPQDRQFILSSKKLLLSDSGFYLCAWSVQGLNYGYTFGSGTRLTVV.

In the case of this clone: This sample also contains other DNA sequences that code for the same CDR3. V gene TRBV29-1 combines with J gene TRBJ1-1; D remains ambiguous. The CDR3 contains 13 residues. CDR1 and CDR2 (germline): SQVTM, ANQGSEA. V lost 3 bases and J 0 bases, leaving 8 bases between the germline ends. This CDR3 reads CSVEGRMNTEAFF. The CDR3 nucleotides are TGCAGCGTTGAGGGCAGAATGAACACTGAAGCTTTCTTT.

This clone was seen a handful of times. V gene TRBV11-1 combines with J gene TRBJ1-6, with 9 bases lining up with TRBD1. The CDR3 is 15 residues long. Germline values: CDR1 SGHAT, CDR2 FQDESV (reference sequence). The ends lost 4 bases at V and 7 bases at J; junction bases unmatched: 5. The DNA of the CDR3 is TGTGCCAGCAGCTCAGTGACAGGGGGGAATTCACCCCTCCACTTT. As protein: CASSSVTGGNSPLHF.

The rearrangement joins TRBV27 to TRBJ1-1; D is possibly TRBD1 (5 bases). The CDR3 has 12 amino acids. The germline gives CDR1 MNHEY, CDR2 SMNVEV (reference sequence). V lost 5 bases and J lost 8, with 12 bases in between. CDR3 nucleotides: TGTGCCAGCAGTACCGTGGGGGGAGAAGCTTTCTTT. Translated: CASSTVGGEAFF.

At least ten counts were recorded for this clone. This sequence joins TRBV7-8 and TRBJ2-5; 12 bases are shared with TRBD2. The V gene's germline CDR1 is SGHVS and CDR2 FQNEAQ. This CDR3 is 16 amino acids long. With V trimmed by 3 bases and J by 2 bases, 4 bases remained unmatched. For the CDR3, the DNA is TGTGCCAGCAGCTTGGGTACTAGCGGGGGGCAAGAGACCCAGTACTTC. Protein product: CASSLGTSGGQETQYF.

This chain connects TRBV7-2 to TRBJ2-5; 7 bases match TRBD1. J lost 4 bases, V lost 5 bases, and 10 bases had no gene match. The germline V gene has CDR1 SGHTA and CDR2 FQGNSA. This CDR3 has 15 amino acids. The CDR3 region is CASSRQGLGGETQYF. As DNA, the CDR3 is TGTGCCAGCAGCCGACAGGGCCTAGGGGGAGAGACCCAGTACTTC.

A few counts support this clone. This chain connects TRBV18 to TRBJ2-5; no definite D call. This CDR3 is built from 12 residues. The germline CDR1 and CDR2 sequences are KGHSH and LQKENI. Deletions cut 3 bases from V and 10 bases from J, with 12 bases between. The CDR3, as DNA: TGTGCCAGCTCACCGGAATGGACCCTCCAGTACTTC. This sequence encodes CASSPEWTLQYF.

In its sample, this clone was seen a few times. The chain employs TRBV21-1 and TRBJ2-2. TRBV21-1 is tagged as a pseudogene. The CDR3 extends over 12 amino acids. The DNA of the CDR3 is TGTGCCAGCAGAAAAAACACCGGGGAGCTGTTTTTT. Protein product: CASRKNTGELFF.

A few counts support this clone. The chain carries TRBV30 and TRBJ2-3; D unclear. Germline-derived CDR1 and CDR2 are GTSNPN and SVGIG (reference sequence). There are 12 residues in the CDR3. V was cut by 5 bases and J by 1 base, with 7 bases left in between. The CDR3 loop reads CAWGWGTDTQYF. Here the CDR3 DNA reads TGTGCCTGGGGCTGGGGCACAGATACGCAGTATTTT.

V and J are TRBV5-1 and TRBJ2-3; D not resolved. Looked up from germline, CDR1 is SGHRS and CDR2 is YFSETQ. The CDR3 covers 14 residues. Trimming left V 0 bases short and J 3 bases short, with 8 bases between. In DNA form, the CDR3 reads TGCGCCAGCAGCTTGGATGCATTTACAGATACGCAGTATTTT. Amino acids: CASSLDAFTDTQYF.

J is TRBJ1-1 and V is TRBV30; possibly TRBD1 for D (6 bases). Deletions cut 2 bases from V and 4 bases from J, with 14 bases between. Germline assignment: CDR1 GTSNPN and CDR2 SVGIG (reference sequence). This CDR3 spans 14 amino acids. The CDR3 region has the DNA TGTGCCTGGAGTCTCTTACAGGGTAGCACTGAAGCTTTCTTT. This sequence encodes CAWSLLQGSTEAFF.

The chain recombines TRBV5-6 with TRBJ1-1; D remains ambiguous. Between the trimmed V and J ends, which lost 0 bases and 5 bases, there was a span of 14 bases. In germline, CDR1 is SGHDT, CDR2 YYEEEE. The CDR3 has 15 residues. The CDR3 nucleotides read TGTGCCAGCAGCTTGGCCGTGGGAAGTCTGACTGAAGCTTTCTTT. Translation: CASSLAVGSLTEAFF. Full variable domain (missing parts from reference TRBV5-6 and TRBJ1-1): DAGVTQSPTHLIKTRGQQVTLRCSPKSGHDTVSWYQQALGQGPQFIFQYYEEEERQRGNFPDRFSGHQFPNYSSELNVNALLLGDSALYLCASSLAVGSLTEAFFGQGTRLTVV.

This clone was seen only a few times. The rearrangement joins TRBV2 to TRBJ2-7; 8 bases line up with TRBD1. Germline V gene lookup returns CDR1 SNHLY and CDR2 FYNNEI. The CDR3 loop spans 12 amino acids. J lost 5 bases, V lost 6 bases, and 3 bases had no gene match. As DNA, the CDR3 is TGTGCCAGCAGGGGACAGGCTAACGAGCAGTACTTC. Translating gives CASRGQANEQYF.

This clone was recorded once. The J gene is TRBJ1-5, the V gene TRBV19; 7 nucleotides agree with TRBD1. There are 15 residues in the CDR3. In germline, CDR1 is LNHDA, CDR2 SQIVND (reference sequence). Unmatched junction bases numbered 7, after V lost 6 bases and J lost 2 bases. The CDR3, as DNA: TGTGCCAGTAGCGCCGACAGGGCCCGCAATCAGCCCCAGCATTTT. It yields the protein CASSADRARNQPQHF.

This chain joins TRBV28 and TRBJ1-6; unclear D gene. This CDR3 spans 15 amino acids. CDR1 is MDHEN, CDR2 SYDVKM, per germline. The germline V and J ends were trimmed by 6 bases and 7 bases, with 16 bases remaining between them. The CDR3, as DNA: TGTGCCAGCAGACCCGGGCCGGGCTGGAATTCACCCCTCCACTTT. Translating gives CASRPGPGWNSPLHF.

The CDR3 spells CASSSTGRGGTDTQYF. The CDR3 region has the DNA TGTGCCAGCAGCTCCACCGGGCGGGGGGGCACAGATACGCAGTATTTT. This sequence joins TRBV7-2 and TRBJ2-3, with 8 bases that match TRBD2. J lost 1 base, V lost 4 bases, and 7 bases had no gene match. In germline, CDR1 is SGHTA, CDR2 FQGNSA. The CDR3 extends over 16 amino acids.

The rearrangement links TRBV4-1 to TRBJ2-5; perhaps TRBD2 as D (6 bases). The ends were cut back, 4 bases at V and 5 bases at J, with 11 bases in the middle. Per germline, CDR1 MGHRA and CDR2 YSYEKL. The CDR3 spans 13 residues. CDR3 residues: CASSPGRGETQYF. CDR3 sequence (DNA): TGCGCCAGCAGCCCCGGGAGAGGGGAGACCCAGTACTTC.

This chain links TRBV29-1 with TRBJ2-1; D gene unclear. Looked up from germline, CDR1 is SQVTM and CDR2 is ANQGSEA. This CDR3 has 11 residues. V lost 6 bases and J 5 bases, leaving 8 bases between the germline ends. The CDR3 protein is CSVVTNNEQFF. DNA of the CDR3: TGCAGCGTAGTAACGAACAATGAGCAGTTCTTC.

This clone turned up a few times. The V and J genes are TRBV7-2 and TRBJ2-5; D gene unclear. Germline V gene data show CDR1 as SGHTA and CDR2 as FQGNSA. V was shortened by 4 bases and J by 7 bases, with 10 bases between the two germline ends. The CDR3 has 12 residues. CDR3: CASSSDTGTQYF. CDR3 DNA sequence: TGTGCCAGCAGCTCCGATACGGGGACCCAGTACTTC.

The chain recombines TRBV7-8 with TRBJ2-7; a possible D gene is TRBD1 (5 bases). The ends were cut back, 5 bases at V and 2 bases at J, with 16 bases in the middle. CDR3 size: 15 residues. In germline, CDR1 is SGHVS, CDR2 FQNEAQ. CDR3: CASSPDSFRPYEQYF. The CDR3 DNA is TGTGCCAGCAGCCCCGACAGTTTTAGACCCTACGAGCAGTACTTC.

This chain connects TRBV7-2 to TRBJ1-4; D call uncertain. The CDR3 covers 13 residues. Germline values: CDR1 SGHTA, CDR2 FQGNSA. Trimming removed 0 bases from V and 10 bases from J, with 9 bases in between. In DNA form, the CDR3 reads TGTGCCAGCAGCTTAGCGAATCCGCGAAAACTGTTTTTT. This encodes CASSLANPRKLFF. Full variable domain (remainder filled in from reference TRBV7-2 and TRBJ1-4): GAGVSQSPSNKVTEKGKDVELRCDPISGHTALYWYRQSLGQGLEFLIYFQGNSAPDKSGLPSDRFSAERTGGSVSTLTIQRTQQEDSAVYLCASSLANPRKLFFGSGTQLSVL.

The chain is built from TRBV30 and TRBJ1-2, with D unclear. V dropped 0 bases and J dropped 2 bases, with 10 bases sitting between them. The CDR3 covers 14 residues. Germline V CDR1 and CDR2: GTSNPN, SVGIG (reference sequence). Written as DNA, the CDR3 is TGTGCCTGGAGTGTTGTAGCAGCAAACTATGGCTACACCTTC. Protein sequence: CAWSVVAANYGYTF.

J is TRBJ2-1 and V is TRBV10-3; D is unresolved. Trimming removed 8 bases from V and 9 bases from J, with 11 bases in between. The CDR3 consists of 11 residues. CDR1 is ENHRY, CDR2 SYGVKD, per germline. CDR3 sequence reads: CAISARVEQFF. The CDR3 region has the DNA TGTGCCATCTCAGCTCGGGTTGAGCAGTTCTTC.

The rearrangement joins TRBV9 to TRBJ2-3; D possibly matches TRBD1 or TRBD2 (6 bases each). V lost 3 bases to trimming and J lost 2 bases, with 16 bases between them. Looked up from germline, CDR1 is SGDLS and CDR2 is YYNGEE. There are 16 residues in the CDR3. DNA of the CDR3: TGTGCCAGCAGCGCGGGGGCCGCGGGCTACACAGATACGCAGTATTTT. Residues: CASSAGAAGYTDTQYF.